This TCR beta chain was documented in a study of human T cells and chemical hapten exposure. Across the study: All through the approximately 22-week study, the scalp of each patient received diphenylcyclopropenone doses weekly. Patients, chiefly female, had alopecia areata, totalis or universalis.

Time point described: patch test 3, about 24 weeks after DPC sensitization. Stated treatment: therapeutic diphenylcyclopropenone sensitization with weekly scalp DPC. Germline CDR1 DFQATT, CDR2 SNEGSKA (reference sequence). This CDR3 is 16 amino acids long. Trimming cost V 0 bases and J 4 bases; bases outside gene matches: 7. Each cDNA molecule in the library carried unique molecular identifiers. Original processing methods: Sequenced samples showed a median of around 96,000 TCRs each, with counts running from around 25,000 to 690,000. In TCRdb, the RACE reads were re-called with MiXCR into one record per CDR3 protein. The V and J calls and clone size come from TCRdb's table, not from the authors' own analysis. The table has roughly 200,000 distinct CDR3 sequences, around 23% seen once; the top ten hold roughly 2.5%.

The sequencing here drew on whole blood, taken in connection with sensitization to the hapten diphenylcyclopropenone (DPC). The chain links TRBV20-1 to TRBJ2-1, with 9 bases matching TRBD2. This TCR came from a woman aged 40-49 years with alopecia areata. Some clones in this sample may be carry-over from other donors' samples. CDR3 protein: CSAREVPSGKYNEQFF. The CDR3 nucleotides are TGCAGTGCTAGAGAGGTCCCTAGCGGGAAATACAATGAGCAGTTCTTC.